Presented here are 8 T cell receptor beta chains from one specimen sequenced in a study of OX40 agonist ivuxolimab in advanced cancers. Using immunoSEQ multiplex PCR, the repertoire was profiled, and TCRdb retains in-frame clones only, with some absent. The table records around 46,000 clones, 88% of them present only once. The specimen was CD4+ or CD8+ T cells sorted from blood, collected in a trial of the OX40 agonist ivuxolimab. These receptors all come from an adult with an advanced solid tumor such as melanoma, head and neck, liver or kidney cancer.

This clone was seen only once. V usage is TRBV19 and J usage is TRBJ1-5, with 7 bases that match TRBD1. The CDR3 consists of 18 residues. Per the germline V gene, CDR1 is LNHDA and CDR2 is SQIVND (reference sequence). V shed 4 bases, J shed 2 bases, and the junction held 14 bases outside the gene matches. The CDR3: CASSTGGLRQGGNQPQHF. In DNA form, the CDR3 reads TGTGCCAGTAGTACCGGGGGCCTCAGACAGGGTGGCAATCAGCCCCAGCATTTT.

The gene calls are TRBV2 and TRBJ2-3; possibly TRBD1 or TRBD2 for D (6 bases each). The CDR3 covers 17 residues. Germline values: CDR1 SNHLY, CDR2 FYNNEI. Trimming took 0 bases from V and 4 from J, leaving 17 bases between them. The CDR3 nucleotides read TGTGCCAGCAGTGAAGCGCTTCGGGGGCGCTGGGCAGATACGCAGTATTTT. It specifies CASSEALRGRWADTQYF.

This chain joins TRBV19 and TRBJ1-4; possible D gene TRBD1, 5 bases. Looked up from germline, CDR1 is LNHDA and CDR2 is SQIVND (reference sequence). The V and J ends lost 11 bases and 8 bases respectively, with 15 bases between them. The CDR3 contains 12 residues. The chain's CDR3 is CACNRLGEKLFF. Written as DNA, the CDR3 is TGTGCCTGCAACAGGTTAGGCGAAAAACTGTTTTTT.

The CDR3 sequence is CASRTTGSWNTEAFF. The CDR3 DNA follows: TGTGCCAGCAGAACGACAGGTTCTTGGAACACTGAAGCTTTCTTT. The gene calls are TRBV19 and TRBJ1-1, with a possible D match to TRBD1 (6 bases). V was clipped by 9 bases and J by 1 base, with 18 bases between them. The V gene's germline CDR1 is LNHDA and CDR2 SQIVND (reference sequence). CDR3 length: 15 residues.

The chain has TRBV19 and TRBJ2-2; D is perhaps TRBD1 (5 bases). CDR3 length: 13 amino acids. Per germline, CDR1 LNHDA and CDR2 SQIVND (reference sequence). The V and J ends lost 6 bases and 5 bases respectively, with 10 bases between them. CDR3 amino acids: CASSLTGTGELFF. DNA for the CDR3: TGTGCCAGTAGCCTCACAGGTACCGGGGAGCTGTTTTTT.

This sequence joins TRBV9 and TRBJ2-1, with D possibly matching TRBD2 (6 bases). Trimming shortened V by 0 bases and J by 6 bases, and 13 bases separated the two germline ends. This CDR3 contains 15 residues. Germline CDR1 and CDR2: SGDLS and YYNGEE. CDR3 protein: CASSVGVSGGNEQFF. The DNA for the CDR3 is TGTGCCAGCAGCGTAGGGGTCTCCGGGGGCAATGAGCAGTTCTTC.

The rearrangement links TRBV15 to TRBJ1-2, with TRBD1 identical over 7 bases. After removal of 5 bases from V and 4 bases from J, the junction contained 4 bases not matched to a gene. The CDR3 length is 13 residues. Per the germline V gene, CDR1 is LNHNV and CDR2 is YYDKDF (reference sequence). The CDR3 DNA reads TGTGCCACCAGCCCAGGGGGAGCCTATGGCTACACCTTC. Its protein product is CATSPGGAYGYTF.

J is TRBJ2-7 and V is TRBV11-2; no reliable D call. V lost 5 bases to trimming and J lost 7 bases, with 15 bases between them. Germline V gene lookup returns CDR1 SGHAT and CDR2 FQNNGV. The CDR3 runs to 13 residues. The CDR3 loop reads CASSHGTAQEQYF. Written as DNA, the CDR3 is TGTGCCAGCAGCCACGGAACCGCACAAGAGCAGTACTTC.